Listed below are T cell receptor beta chains from one sample, sequenced in a study of siplizumab effects on memory and regulatory T cells. This table comes from immunoSEQ multiplex PCR, and its TCRdb copy is limited to in-frame clones, with some not included. The data hold some 70,000 clones, with approximately 88% observed a single time. Sequences were obtained from Tregs sorted from blood. The receptors here all came from a human donor in good health. CDR3s include the opening cysteine and the closing phenylalanine or tryptophan. A D gene is named only where the DNA matches it firmly. A row's size may be missing; if present it is once, few, many or a size class.

J gene	clone size	D gene	V gene	CDR3 DNA	CDR3 protein
TRBJ1-1	-	-	TRBV15	TGTGCCACCAGCAGAGATCTCGTGAATTATAAGAACACTGAAGCTTTCTTT	CATSRDLVNYKNTEAFF
TRBJ1-2	-	-	TRBV29-1	TGCAGCGTTGGTACTGCCGCGAACTATGGCTACACCTTC	CSVGTAANYGYTF
TRBJ2-7	-	TRBD1	TRBV5-5	TGTGCCAGCAGCTCCGGGACAGGGAACTCCTACGAGCAGTACTTC	CASSSGTGNSYEQYF
TRBJ1-1	once	-	TRBV18	TGTGCCAGCTCACCGAAGGGGGTGTTGTTCACTGAAGCTTTCTTT	CASSPKGVLFTEAFF
TRBJ1-6	-	-	TRBV19	TGTGCCAGTAGTATGGGGCCAGGGGATAATTCACCCCTCCACTTT	CASSMGPGDNSPLHF
TRBJ2-1	-	TRBD2	TRBV6-5	TGTGCCAGCAGTTACCGTGGCGGGAGTCCCTACAATGAGCAGTTCTTC	CASSYRGGSPYNEQFF
TRBJ2-3	-	TRBD2	TRBV7-3	TGTGCCAGCAGCTTTAGCGGGAGGGCCACAGATACGCAGTATTTT	CASSFSGRATDTQYF
TRBJ2-5	-	-	TRBV10-3	TGTGCCATCAGTGAGGCGGAGACCCAGTACTTC	CAISEAETQYF
TRBJ2-7	-	TRBD1	TRBV7-8	TGTGCCAGCAGTTCGGGCCGGACAGGGCTAGTCGGAGGTCCCTCCTACGAGCAGTACTTC	CASSSGRTGLVGGPSYEQYF
TRBJ1-5	-	TRBD1	TRBV6-1	TGTGCCAGCAGCAGAGGACAGGGCTATCAGCCCCAGCATTTT	CASSRGQGYQPQHF
TRBJ2-5	-	-	TRBV5-1	TGCGCCAGCAGTAAGCCCCGGGACGCCAAGACCCAGTACTTC	CASSKPRDAKTQYF
TRBJ1-1	once	-	TRBV5-4	TGTGCCAGCAGCTTGTTCGGGGCACCAGGAACCGAAGCTTTCTTT	CASSLFGAPGTEAFF
TRBJ1-2	-	-	TRBV6-5	TGTGCCAGCAGGCGAGACATCGAGTATGGCTACACCTTC	CASRRDIEYGYTF
TRBJ2-7	-	-	TRBV6-1	TGTGCCAGCAGTCGTTTGGGTGATCCTAACTACGAGCAGTACTTC	CASSRLGDPNYEQYF
TRBJ1-2	-	TRBD1	TRBV11-3	TGTGCCAGCAGCTATTCGGGACAGGATGGCTACACCTTC	CASSYSGQDGYTF
TRBJ2-5	-	-	TRBV11-2	TGTGCCAGCAGCTTGCAAGAGACCCAGTACTTC	CASSLQETQYF
TRBJ2-3	-	TRBD1	TRBV6-5	TGTGCCAGCAGTCGGGACAGGGGTAGCACAGATACGCAGTATTTT	CASSRDRGSTDTQYF
TRBJ1-6	-	-	TRBV11-3	TGTGCCAGCAGCCACGGTAAAAGGAATTCACCCCTCCACTTT	CASSHGKRNSPLHF
TRBJ2-1	-	-	TRBV7-2	TGTGCCAGCAGCTCCGTTGGATCTTACAATGAGCAGTTCTTC	CASSSVGSYNEQFF
TRBJ1-1	-	-	TRBV6-5	TGTGCCAGCAGTTACTCGATACGGGTGAACACTGAAGCTTTCTTT	CASSYSIRVNTEAFF
TRBJ2-7	few	-	TRBV9	TGTGCCAGCAGCGTAGATCCGAGACAGAACGACGAGCAGTACTTC	CASSVDPRQNDEQYF
TRBJ2-2	once	TRBD2	TRBV28	TGTGCCAGCAGTTTTTTGGCGGGGCGGGAGTCTACCGGGGAGCTGTTTTTT	CASSFLAGRESTGELFF
TRBJ1-3	once	TRBD1	TRBV28	TGTGCCAGCAGTTTACGGACAGGGCCGGGAAACACCATATATTTT	CASSLRTGPGNTIYF
TRBJ2-2	-	-	TRBV30	TGTGCCTGGACCCACAGACTGATCTCGAACACCGGGGAGCTGTTTTTT	CAWTHRLISNTGELFF
TRBJ2-1	-	TRBD2	TRBV2	TGTGCCAGCCAGGGAGGGAAGCAGTTCTTC	CASQGGKQFF
TRBJ2-3	-	TRBD1	TRBV5-1	TGCGCCAGCAGCCGGACAGGGGGCGTCTCAGATACGCAGTATTTT	CASSRTGGVSDTQYF
TRBJ2-7	-	-	TRBV4-3	TGCGCCAGCAGCCAGGGGGACACTAATTACGAGCAGTACTTC	CASSQGDTNYEQYF
TRBJ1-4	-	-	TRBV6-5	TGTGCCAGCAGTTACACTAATGAAAAACTGTTTTTT	CASSYTNEKLFF
TRBJ2-7	-	TRBD2	TRBV5-1	TGCGCCAGCAGCTTCCTTAGCGGGAGAAGCTCCTACGAGCAGTACTTC	CASSFLSGRSSYEQYF
TRBJ1-4	-	-	TRBV11-3	TGTGCCAGCAGCTTAGTCTGGACGGAAGCAACTAATGAAAAACTGTTTTTT	CASSLVWTEATNEKLFF
TRBJ2-3	-	-	TRBV4-3	TGCGCCAGCAGCCGAGGACCTAGCACAGATACGCAGTATTTT	CASSRGPSTDTQYF
TRBJ2-1	-	-	TRBV29-1	TGCAGCGTTGAAACTGGGCCCTACAATGAGCAGTTCTTC	CSVETGPYNEQFF
TRBJ1-1	-	TRBD1	TRBV10-3	TGTGCCATCAGTGAACAGGGGGCGTCCACTGAAGCTTTCTTT	CAISEQGASTEAFF